The rows below give T cell receptor beta chains drawn from one sample of a study of T cell responses to AZD1222 COVID-19 vaccine. Sequenced by immunoSEQ multiplex PCR; TCRdb stores in-frame clones only, minus some. The data hold about 110,000 clones, with approximately 91% observed a single time. This sample comprised peripheral blood, obtained on day 0 of AZD1222 vaccination. The receptors come from an adult in good health. CDR3s include the opening cysteine and the closing phenylalanine or tryptophan. Each record gives: CDR3 protein, CDR3 DNA, J gene, D gene, V gene. A D gene is named only where the DNA matches it firmly.

CDR3: CASSTGTSGETQYF; DNA: TGTGCCAGCAGCACCGGGACGTCCGGAGAGACCCAGTACTTC; J: TRBJ2-5; D: .; V: TRBV6-5
CDR3: CASSLYGQLNYGYTF; DNA: TGTGCCAGCAGTTTATACGGACAGTTAAACTATGGCTACACCTTC; J: TRBJ1-2; D: .; V: TRBV27
CDR3: CASGTVATEAFF; DNA: TGCGCCAGCGGGACAGTTGCAACTGAAGCTTTCTTT; J: TRBJ1-1; D: TRBD1; V: TRBV5-1
CDR3: CAIIKEDILYGYTF; DNA: TGTGCCATTATAAAGGAGGACATCCTATATGGCTACACCTTC; J: TRBJ1-2; D: .; V: TRBV2
CDR3: CASRPNRGGGEAFF; DNA: TGCGCCAGCAGGCCAAACAGGGGAGGGGGTGAAGCTTTCTTT; J: TRBJ1-1; D: TRBD1; V: TRBV10-1
CDR3: CASSYRDEAFF; DNA: TGTGCCAGCAGTTATCGAGATGAAGCTTTCTTT; J: TRBJ1-1; D: .; V: TRBV12-3/TRBV12-4
CDR3: CASSPADLGNSPLHF; DNA: TGTGCCAGCAGCCCCGCGGACTTGGGCAATTCACCCCTCCACTTT; J: TRBJ1-6; D: .; V: TRBV9
CDR3: CASRGFLDSPLHF; DNA: TGTGCCAGTAGGGGGTTTCTAGACTCACCCCTCCACTTT; J: TRBJ1-6; D: .; V: TRBV19
CDR3: CASSLGVGETQYF; DNA: TGCGCCAGCAGCTTGGGAGTCGGGGAGACCCAGTACTTC; J: TRBJ2-5; D: .; V: TRBV5-1
CDR3: CASSPDRGRNEKLFF; DNA: TGTGCCAGCTCGCCAGACAGGGGTCGAAATGAAAAACTGTTTTTT; J: TRBJ1-4; D: TRBD1; V: TRBV18